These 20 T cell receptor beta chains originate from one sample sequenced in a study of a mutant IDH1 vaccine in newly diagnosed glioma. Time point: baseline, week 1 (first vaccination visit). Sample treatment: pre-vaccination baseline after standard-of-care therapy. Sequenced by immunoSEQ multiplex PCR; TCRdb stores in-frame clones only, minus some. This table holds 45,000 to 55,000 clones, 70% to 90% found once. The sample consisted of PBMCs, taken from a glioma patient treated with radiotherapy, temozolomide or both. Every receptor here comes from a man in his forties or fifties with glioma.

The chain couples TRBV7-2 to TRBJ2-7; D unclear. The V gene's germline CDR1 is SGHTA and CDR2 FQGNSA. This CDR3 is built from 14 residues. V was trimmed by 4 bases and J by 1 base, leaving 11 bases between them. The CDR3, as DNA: TGTGCCAGCAGCTCTCATGTCAGTTCCTACGAGCAGTACTTC. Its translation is CASSSHVSSYEQYF. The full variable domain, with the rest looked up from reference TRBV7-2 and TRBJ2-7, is GAGVSQSPSNKVTEKGKDVELRCDPISGHTALYWYRQSLGQGLEFLIYFQGNSAPDKSGLPSDRFSAERTGGSVSTLTIQRTQQEDSAVYLCASSSHVSSYEQYFGPGTRLTVT.

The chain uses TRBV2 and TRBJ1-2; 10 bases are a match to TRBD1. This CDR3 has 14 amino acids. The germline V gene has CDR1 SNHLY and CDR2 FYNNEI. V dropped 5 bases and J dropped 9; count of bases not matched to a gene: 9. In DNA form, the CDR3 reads TGTGCCAGCAGTTCTTATGGGGGACAGGGGCGCTACACCTTC. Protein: CASSSYGGQGRYTF.

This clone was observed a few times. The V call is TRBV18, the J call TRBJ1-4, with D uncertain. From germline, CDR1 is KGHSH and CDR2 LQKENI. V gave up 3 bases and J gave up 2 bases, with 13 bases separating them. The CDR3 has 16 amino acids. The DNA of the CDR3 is TGTGCCAGCTCACCGGTACGGGCCGGGACTAATGAAAAACTGTTTTTT. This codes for CASSPVRAGTNEKLFF. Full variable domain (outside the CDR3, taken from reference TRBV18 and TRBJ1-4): NAGVMQNPRHLVRRRGQEARLRCSPMKGHSHVYWYRQLPEEGLKFMVYLQKENIIDESGMPKERFSAEFPKEGPSILRIQQVVRGDSAAYFCASSPVRAGTNEKLFFGSGTQLSVL.

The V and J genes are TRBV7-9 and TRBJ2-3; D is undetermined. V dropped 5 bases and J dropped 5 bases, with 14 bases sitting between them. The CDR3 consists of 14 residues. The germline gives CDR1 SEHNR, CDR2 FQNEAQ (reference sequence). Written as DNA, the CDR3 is TGTGCCAGCAGCCTGGACGGAGTGAGAGATACGCAGTATTTT. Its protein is CASSLDGVRDTQYF.

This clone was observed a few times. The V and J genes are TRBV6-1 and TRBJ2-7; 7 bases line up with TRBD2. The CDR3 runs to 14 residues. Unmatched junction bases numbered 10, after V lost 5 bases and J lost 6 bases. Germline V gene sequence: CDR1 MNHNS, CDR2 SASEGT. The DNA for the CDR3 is TGTGCCAGCAGTCCCGGACTAGTTTTAGGCGAGCAGTACTTC. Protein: CASSPGLVLGEQYF.

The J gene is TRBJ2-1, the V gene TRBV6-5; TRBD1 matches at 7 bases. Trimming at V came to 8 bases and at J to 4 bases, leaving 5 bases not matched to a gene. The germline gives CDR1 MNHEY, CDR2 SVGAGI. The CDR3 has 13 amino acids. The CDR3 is CASGWGQYNEQFF. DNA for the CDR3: TGTGCCAGCGGGTGGGGACAGTACAATGAGCAGTTCTTC.

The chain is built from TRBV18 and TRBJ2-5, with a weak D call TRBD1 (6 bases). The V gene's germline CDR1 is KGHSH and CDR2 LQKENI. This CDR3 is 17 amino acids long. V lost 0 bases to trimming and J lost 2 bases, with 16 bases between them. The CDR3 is CASSPPSGTGKQETQYF. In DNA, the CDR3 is TGTGCCAGCTCACCACCGTCGGGTACAGGGAAGCAAGAGACCCAGTACTTC. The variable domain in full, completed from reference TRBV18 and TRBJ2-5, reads NAGVMQNPRHLVRRRGQEARLRCSPMKGHSHVYWYRQLPEEGLKFMVYLQKENIIDESGMPKERFSAEFPKEGPSILRIQQVVRGDSAAYFCASSPPSGTGKQETQYFGPGTRLLVL.

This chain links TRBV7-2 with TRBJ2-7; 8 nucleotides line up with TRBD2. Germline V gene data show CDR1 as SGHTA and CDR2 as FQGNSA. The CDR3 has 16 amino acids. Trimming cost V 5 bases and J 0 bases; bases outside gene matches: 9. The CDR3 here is CASSPPRSGSSYEQYF. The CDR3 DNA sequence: TGTGCCAGCAGCCCTCCGAGAAGCGGGAGCTCCTACGAGCAGTACTTC.

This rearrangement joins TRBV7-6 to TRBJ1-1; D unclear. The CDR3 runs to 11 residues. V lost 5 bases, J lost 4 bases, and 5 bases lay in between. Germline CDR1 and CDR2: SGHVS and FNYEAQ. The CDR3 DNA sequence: TGTGCCAGCAGCGAGGGCACTGAAGCTTTCTTT. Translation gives CASSEGTEAFF.

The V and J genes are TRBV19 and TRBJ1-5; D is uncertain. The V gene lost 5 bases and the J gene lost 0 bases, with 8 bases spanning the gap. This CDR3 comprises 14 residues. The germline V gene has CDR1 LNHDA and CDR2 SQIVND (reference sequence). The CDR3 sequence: CASSHTVSNQPQHF. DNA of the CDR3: TGTGCCAGTAGTCATACCGTTAGCAATCAGCCCCAGCATTTT. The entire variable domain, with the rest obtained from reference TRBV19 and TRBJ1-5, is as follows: DGGITQSPKYLFRKEGQNVTLSCEQNLNHDAMYWYRQDPGQGLRLIYYSQIVNDFQKGDIAEGYSVSREKKESFPLTVTSAQKNPTAFYLCASSHTVSNQPQHFGDGTRLSIL.

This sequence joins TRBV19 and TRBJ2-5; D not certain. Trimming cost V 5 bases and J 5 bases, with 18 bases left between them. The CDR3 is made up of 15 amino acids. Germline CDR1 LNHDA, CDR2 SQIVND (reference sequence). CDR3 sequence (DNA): TGTGCCAGTAGTGTCCTCCTGGGGAAAATTGAGACCCAGTACTTC. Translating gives CASSVLLGKIETQYF.

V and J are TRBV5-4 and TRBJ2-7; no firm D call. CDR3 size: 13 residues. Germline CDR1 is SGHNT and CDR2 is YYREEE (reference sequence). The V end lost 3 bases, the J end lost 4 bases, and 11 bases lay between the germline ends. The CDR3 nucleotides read TGTGCCAGCAGCTCGAACACTAAGTACGAGCAGTACTTC. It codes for CASSSNTKYEQYF.

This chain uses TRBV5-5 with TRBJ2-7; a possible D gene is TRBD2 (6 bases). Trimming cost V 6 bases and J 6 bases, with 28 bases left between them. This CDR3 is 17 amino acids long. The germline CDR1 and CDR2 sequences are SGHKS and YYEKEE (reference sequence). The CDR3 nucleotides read TGTGCCAGCACCCCCCTCCGGGGTAGCGGCCCAAGTAGCGAGCAGTACTTC. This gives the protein CASTPLRGSGPSSEQYF. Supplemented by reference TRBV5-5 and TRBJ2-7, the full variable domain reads DAGVTQSPTHLIKTRGQQVTLRCSPISGHKSVSWYQQVLGQGPQFIFQYYEKEERGRGNFPDRFSARQFPNYSSELNVNALLLGDSALYLCASTPLRGSGPSSEQYFGPGTRLTVT.

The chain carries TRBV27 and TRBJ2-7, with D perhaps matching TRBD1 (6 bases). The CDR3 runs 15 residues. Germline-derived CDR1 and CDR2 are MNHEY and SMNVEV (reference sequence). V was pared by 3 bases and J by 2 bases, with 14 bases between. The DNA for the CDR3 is TGTGCCAGCAGTTTCACAGGGCTGGTCCCCTACGAGCAGTACTTC. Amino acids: CASSFTGLVPYEQYF.

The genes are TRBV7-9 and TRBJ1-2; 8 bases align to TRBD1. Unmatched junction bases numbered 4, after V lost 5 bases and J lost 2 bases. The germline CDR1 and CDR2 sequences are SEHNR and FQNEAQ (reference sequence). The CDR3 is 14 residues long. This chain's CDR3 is CASSKRQGNYGYTF. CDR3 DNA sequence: TGTGCCAGCAGCAAAAGACAGGGGAACTATGGCTACACCTTC.

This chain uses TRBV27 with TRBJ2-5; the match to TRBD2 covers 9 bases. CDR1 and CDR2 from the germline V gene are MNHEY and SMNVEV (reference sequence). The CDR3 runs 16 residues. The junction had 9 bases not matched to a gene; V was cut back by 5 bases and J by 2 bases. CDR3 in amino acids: CASSQNSGRGQETQYF. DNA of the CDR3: TGTGCCAGCAGTCAAAATAGCGGGAGAGGGCAAGAGACCCAGTACTTC.

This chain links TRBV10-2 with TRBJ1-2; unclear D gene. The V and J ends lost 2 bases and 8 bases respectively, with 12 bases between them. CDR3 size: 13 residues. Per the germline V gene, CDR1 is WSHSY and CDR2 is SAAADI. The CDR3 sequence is CASSERDISGYTF. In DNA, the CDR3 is TGCGCCAGCAGTGAGCGAGACATTAGCGGCTACACCTTC.

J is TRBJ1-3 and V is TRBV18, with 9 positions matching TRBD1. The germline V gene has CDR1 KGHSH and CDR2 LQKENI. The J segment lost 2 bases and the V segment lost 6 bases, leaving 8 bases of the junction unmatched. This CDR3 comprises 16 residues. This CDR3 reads CASSSRTGATGNTIYF. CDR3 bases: TGTGCCAGCTCGTCCAGGACAGGGGCAACTGGAAACACCATATATTTT. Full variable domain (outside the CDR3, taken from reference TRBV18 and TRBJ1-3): NAGVMQNPRHLVRRRGQEARLRCSPMKGHSHVYWYRQLPEEGLKFMVYLQKENIIDESGMPKERFSAEFPKEGPSILRIQQVVRGDSAAYFCASSSRTGATGNTIYFGEGSWLTVV.

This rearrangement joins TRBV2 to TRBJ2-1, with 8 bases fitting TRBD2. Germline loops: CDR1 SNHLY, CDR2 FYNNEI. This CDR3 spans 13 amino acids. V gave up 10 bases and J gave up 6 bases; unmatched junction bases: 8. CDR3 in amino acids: CATERLAGNEQFF. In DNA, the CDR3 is TGTGCCACCGAGAGGCTAGCGGGCAATGAGCAGTTCTTC.

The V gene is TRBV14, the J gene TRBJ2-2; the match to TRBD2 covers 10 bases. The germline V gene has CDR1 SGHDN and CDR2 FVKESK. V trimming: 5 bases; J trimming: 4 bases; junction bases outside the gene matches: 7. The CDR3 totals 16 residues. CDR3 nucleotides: TGTGCCAGCAGCGAACTAGCGGGGTTTGGCACCGGGGAGCTGTTTTTT. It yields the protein CASSELAGFGTGELFF. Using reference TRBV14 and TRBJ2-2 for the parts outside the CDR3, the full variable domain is EAGVTQFPSHSVIEKGQTVTLRCDPISGHDNLYWYRRVMGKEIKFLLHFVKESKQDESGMPNNRFLAERTGGTYSTLKVQPAELEDSGVYFCASSELAGFGTGELFFGEGSRLTVL.